This is a list of T cell receptor beta chains from one sample in a study of post-analysis software for immune sequencing data. MiXCR, run by TCRdb on the PCR reads, gives a single entry per CDR3 protein. This sample has roughly 650,000 distinct CDR3 sequences, with about 60% found just once. The sample comprised blood. The receptors here all came from a girl aged 2-10 years with multiple sclerosis. Each CDR3 is given with its conserved first and last residue. The order of the fields is J gene, V gene, D gene, clone size, CDR3 DNA, CDR3 protein. The D gene is left open where the match is weak. A row's size may be missing; if present it is once, few, many or a size class.

TRBJ1-2 | TRBV6-5 | - | - | TGTGCCAGCAGCCCCCGCGCGGGGTATGGCTACACCTTC | CASSPRAGYGYTF
TRBJ2-7 | TRBV10-3 | TRBD2 | few | TGTGCCATCGGTGGGGGGGCCTACGAGCAGTACTTC | CAIGGGAYEQYF
TRBJ2-1 | TRBV5-1 | - | - | TGCGCCAGCAGCTGGGGCGCGGGGCTCTACAATGAGCAGTTCTTC | CASSWGAGLYNEQFF
TRBJ2-6 | TRBV5-1 | - | few | TGCGCCAGCAGCTCCGGATTAATTACATCTGGGGCCAACGTCCTGACTTTC | CASSSGLITSGANVLTF
TRBJ2-5 | TRBV5-1 | TRBD2 | - | TGCGCCAGCAGCTTGGTCCTAGCGGGAGCAAAAGAGACCCAGTACTTC | CASSLVLAGAKETQYF
TRBJ2-5 | TRBV9 | - | - | TGTGCCAGCACCCCAGGGTCATCTCAGCAAGAGACCCAGTACTTC | CASTPGSSQQETQYF
TRBJ1-2 | TRBV20-1 | - | - | TGCAGTGCCCGGACAGTAGAGGGCCTTATTGGCTACACCTTC | CSARTVEGLIGYTF
TRBJ2-7 | TRBV5-1 | - | - | TGCGCCAGCAGCTTGGAAGGAGGGCTTGAGCAGTACTTC | CASSLEGGLEQYF
TRBJ2-5 | TRBV6-5 | - | - | TGTGCCAGCAGAGGGGCAGGGGGGTGGGAGACCCAGTACTTC | CASRGAGGWETQYF
TRBJ2-1 | TRBV25-1 | TRBD1 | few | TGTGCCAGCAGTGAACCCCAGGGGGCCTCCTACAATGAGCAGTTCTTC | CASSEPQGASYNEQFF
TRBJ2-7 | TRBV28 | TRBD1 | - | TGTGCCAGCAGTTTGACAGGGATCTACGAGCAGTACTTC | CASSLTGIYEQYF
TRBJ1-4 | TRBV7-2 | - | - | TGTGCCAGCAGCCCAGACACAGCAACTAATGAAAAACTGTTTTTT | CASSPDTATNEKLFF
TRBJ2-1 | TRBV5-1 | TRBD2 | few | TGCGCCAGCAGCCCCACCAGCGGGGACTCCTACAATGAGCAGTTCTTC | CASSPTSGDSYNEQFF
TRBJ2-5 | TRBV25-1 | - | - | TGTGCCAGCAGTGACCCCAAAGGGGCGGTGGAGACCCAGTACTTC | CASSDPKGAVETQYF
TRBJ2-7 | TRBV7-6 | - | - | TGTGCCAGCAGCTTGGGTGACGTCTACGAGCAGTACTTC | CASSLGDVYEQYF
TRBJ2-5 | TRBV28 | - | - | TGTGCCAGCAGATCTTCGCAAGAGACCCAGTACTTC | CASRSSQETQYF
TRBJ2-5 | TRBV13 | - | - | TGTGCCAGCAGCATATCTTGGGGACGGGAAGAGACCCAGTACTTC | CASSISWGREETQYF
TRBJ2-7 | TRBV7-2 | - | - | TGTGCCAGCAGCTTATCGATCAGGTTTTCCTACGAGCAGTACTTC | CASSLSIRFSYEQYF
TRBJ2-1 | TRBV11-2 | TRBD2 | - | TGTGCCAGCAGCTTAGATGGAGCGGGGAACACCAATGAGCAGTTCTTC | CASSLDGAGNTNEQFF
TRBJ2-7 | TRBV12-3/TRBV12-4 | - | - | TGTGCCAGCAGCCCGAGCGGTCCCTACGAGCAGTACTTC | CASSPSGPYEQYF
TRBJ2-3 | TRBV20-1 | - | - | TGCAGTGCGAGGTCAAATACGCAGTATTTT | CSARSNTQYF
TRBJ2-1 | TRBV7-2 | TRBD2 | - | TGTGCCAGCAGTCTAACTAAGACTAGCGGGGGGTACTACAATGAGCAGTTCTTC | CASSLTKTSGGYYNEQFF
TRBJ1-2 | TRBV29-1 | - | - | TGCAGCGTTGAACACAAGACAGGAGGGGTATATGGCTACACCTTC | CSVEHKTGGVYGYTF
TRBJ2-1 | TRBV20-1 | - | few | TGCAGTGCTAGACTGTCGGGGAACCCCTACAATGAGCAGTTCTTC | CSARLSGNPYNEQFF
TRBJ2-5 | TRBV12-3/TRBV12-4 | - | - | TGTGCCAGCAGTTTAGCAACAGGCCAAGAGACCCAGTACTTC | CASSLATGQETQYF
TRBJ2-1 | TRBV13 | TRBD2 | few | TGTGCCAGCAGTTATACTAGCGGGAGCATCGATGAGCAGTTCTTC | CASSYTSGSIDEQFF
TRBJ2-5 | TRBV9 | - | few | TGTGCCAGCAGCGTAGACGGTGGGACCCAGTACTTC | CASSVDGGTQYF
TRBJ2-3 | TRBV20-1 | - | few | TGCAGTGCTAGGCGGTACCGGGACGGGAGAACGTTTACGGATACGCAGTATTTT | CSARRYRDGRTFTDTQYF
TRBJ2-1 | TRBV12-5 | - | - | TGTGCTAGTGGTTTGGTAACCGGAAAGGAGGGGAATGAGCAGTTCTTC | CASGLVTGKEGNEQFF
TRBJ2-1 | TRBV14 | TRBD2 | few | TGTGCCAGCAGCCCAGGGCCAGGACTAGCGGGGTACAATGAGCAGTTCTTC | CASSPGPGLAGYNEQFF
TRBJ2-7 | TRBV12-3/TRBV12-4 | - | few | TGTGCCAGCAGTCCCCAGGGGCGGTTAGGATCCTACGAGCAGTACTTC | CASSPQGRLGSYEQYF
TRBJ1-2 | TRBV11-3 | - | - | TGTGCCAGCAGCTTAGGAACAGCTGCGGGCGGCTACACCTTC | CASSLGTAAGGYTF
TRBJ1-4 | TRBV20-1 | TRBD1 | - | TGCAGTGCTGGGGGGGACAGTCGTCTGTTTTTT | CSAGGDSRLFF
TRBJ2-3 | TRBV5-4 | TRBD2 | once | TGTGCCAGCAGCTTTTCGGTCTTCGGTTTAAGCGGGAGAGATACGCAGTATTTT | CASSFSVFGLSGRDTQYF
TRBJ1-2 | TRBV15 | - | - | TGTGCCACCAGCAGTATCAGGGGACCTAACTATGGCTACACCTTC | CATSSIRGPNYGYTF
TRBJ1-5 | TRBV5-1 | TRBD1 | - | TGCGCCAGCAGCTTGGGGGACAGGGGGGAGCAGCCCCAGCATTTT | CASSLGDRGEQPQHF
TRBJ2-6 | TRBV29-1 | - | - | TGCAGCGTTGAGGACTCTGGGGCCAACGTCCTGACTTTC | CSVEDSGANVLTF
TRBJ2-3 | TRBV5-1 | TRBD1 | few | TGCGCCTGCCGGGACAGGGTCTCTAGCACAGATACGCAGTATTTT | CACRDRVSSTDTQYF
TRBJ2-5 | TRBV7-2 | - | few | TGTGCCAGCAGCTTATCACCGGGGACCCAGTACTTC | CASSLSPGTQYF
TRBJ2-1 | TRBV10-3 | TRBD2 | - | TGTGCCATCAGTGACCCGGGAGGTGAGAATGAGCAGTTCTTC | CAISDPGGENEQFF
TRBJ1-1 | TRBV2 | - | few | TGTGCCAGCAGTGAAGGCAGGCAAAACACTGAAGCTTTCTTT | CASSEGRQNTEAFF
TRBJ1-1 | TRBV7-2 | - | - | TGTGCCAGCGGGACCCGAAGGTTGAACACTGAAGCTTTCTTT | CASGTRRLNTEAFF
TRBJ2-5 | TRBV6-5 | TRBD1 | - | TGTGCCAGCAGACGGGGACAGGGGGCTGAGACCCAGTACTTC | CASRRGQGAETQYF
TRBJ2-1 | TRBV20-1 | TRBD2 | few | TGCAGTGCGATACTAGCGGGAGCCAGTGAGCAGTTCTTC | CSAILAGASEQFF
TRBJ2-1 | TRBV5-1 | TRBD2 | once | TGCGCCAGCGGGGGGGGTCGAGATGAGCAGTTCTTC | CASGGGRDEQFF
TRBJ1-5 | TRBV2 | - | - | TGTGCCAGCAGTGAAGCTCCAGGCGGTCAGCCCCAGCATTTT | CASSEAPGGQPQHF
TRBJ2-3 | TRBV7-7 | TRBD2 | - | TGTGCCAGCAGCCAGGGACTAGACGGAGATACGCAGTATTTT | CASSQGLDGDTQYF